This TCR beta chain was sequenced for a study of CD8 T cells in Susac syndrome. CD8+ and CD4+ T cells from blood underwent TCR beta sequencing, which was carried out in a high-throughput format. The multiple sclerosis controls were treatment-naive patients affected by stable or active relapsing-remitting disease. While CD8+ and CD4+ T cells were isolated negatively, TEMRA cells were enriched by FACS. When the RNA was reverse transcribed, random hexamers were used with an input of roughly 0.5 to 1 ug. Across 54 Vbeta and 13 Jbeta, immunoSEQ multiplex PCR amplified TCR beta CDR3. TCRdb redid the calling of the immunoSEQ multiplex PCR reads with MiXCR, one entry per CDR3 protein. Of about 180,000 distinct CDR3 sequences in the sample, approximately 95% were seen once. Sample: CD4+ T cells from PBMCs. The TCR comes from a human donor with multiple sclerosis.

The CDR3 region is CSASPDSLRSPLHF. The CDR3 DNA reads TGCAGTGCTAGTCCCGACAGTCTAAGGTCACCCCTCCACTTT. The rearrangement joins TRBV20-1 to TRBJ1-6; tentatively, D is TRBD1 (5 bases). The CDR3 totals 14 residues. Germline V gene data show CDR1 as DFQATT and CDR2 as SNEGSKA (reference sequence). V gave up 3 bases and J gave up 10 bases, with 16 bases separating them.